The table lists the clone carrying this T cell receptor (beta chain) with a count of one. Germline V gene data show CDR1 as SGHDN and CDR2 as FVKESK. V shed 4 bases, J shed 11 bases, and the junction held 16 bases outside the gene matches. The CDR3 has 16 amino acids. The data belong to a study of blood T cell repertoires in COVID-19. As originally analysed: Estimates of nucleated cell counts were drawn from the amplification of reference gene primers. TCRdb's table, derived via immunoSEQ multiplex PCR, lists solely in-frame clones and lacks some. From that table come the V and J calls and clone size; the DNA was used to work out D and trimming. Of 250,000 or so clones listed, approximately 85% are singletons.

The sequence was collected from a woman in her 70s with acute or convalescent COVID-19. The V call is TRBV14, the J call TRBJ2-1; 8 bases line up with TRBD1. Sequenced: peripheral blood. The CDR3 reads CASSLNAGTGTQQQFF. CDR3 coding DNA: TGTGCCAGCAGCCTCAATGCCGGGACAGGTACCCAGCAGCAGTTCTTC.